This T cell receptor (beta chain) came from a study of blood T cell repertoires in COVID-19. On the study more broadly: The United States, Italy and Spain provided the acute and convalescent COVID-19 samples.

Clones were sequenced by immunoSEQ multiplex PCR, and TCRdb holds only the in-frame ones, with some missing. This table holds tens of thousands of clones, over 85% found once. Sequencing was carried out using peripheral blood. The sequence was obtained from a man in his fifties or sixties with COVID-19, enrolled during active disease.

The DNA for the CDR3 is TGCAGCGTGGGGGACAGGGGTAGATCCGAGCAGTACTTC. It translates to CSVGDRGRSEQYF. The V and J genes are TRBV29-1 and TRBJ2-7, with 10 positions matching TRBD1. Germline V gene lookup returns CDR1 SQVTM and CDR2 ANQGSEA. The V and J ends lost 6 bases and 6 bases, in that order; junction bases with no gene match: 8. This CDR3 is built from 13 residues.